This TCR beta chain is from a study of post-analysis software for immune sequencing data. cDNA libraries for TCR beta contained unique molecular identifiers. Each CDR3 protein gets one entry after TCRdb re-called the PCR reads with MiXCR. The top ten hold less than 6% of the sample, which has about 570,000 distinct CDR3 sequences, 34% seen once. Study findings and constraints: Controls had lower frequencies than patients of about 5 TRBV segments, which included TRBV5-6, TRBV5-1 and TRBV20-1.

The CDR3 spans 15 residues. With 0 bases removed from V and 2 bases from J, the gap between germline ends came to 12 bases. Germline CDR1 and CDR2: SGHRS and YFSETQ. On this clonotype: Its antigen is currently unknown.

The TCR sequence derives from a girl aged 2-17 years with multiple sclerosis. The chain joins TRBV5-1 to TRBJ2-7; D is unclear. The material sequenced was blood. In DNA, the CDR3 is TGCGCCAGCAGCTTGGCGTCAGGCGGAACCTACGAGCAGTACTTC. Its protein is CASSLASGGTYEQYF.